The 22 T cell receptor beta chains below were found in one sample sequenced in a study of blood T cell repertoires in COVID-19. Method: immunoSEQ multiplex PCR; TCRdb's copy keeps in-frame clones and lacks some. Among 100,000 to 150,000 clones listed, around 83% were seen once. Sample: peripheral blood. These receptors came from a woman between 45 and 60 years old with acute or convalescent COVID-19.

The chain combines TRBV6-1 with TRBJ1-1, with a tentative D call TRBD1 (6 bases). V gave up 4 bases and J gave up 4 bases, with 22 bases separating them. Germline lookup yields CDR1 MNHNS and CDR2 SASEGT. This CDR3 comprises 17 residues. The CDR3 loop is CASSGGLGGLFGTEAFF. The CDR3 DNA sequence: TGTGCCAGCAGTGGAGGGTTGGGGGGGCTTTTTGGCACTGAAGCTTTCTTT.

The CDR3: CASSLTAGQPQHF. CDR3 nucleotide sequence: TGTGCCAGCAGCCTCACCGCGGGTCAGCCCCAGCATTTT. V usage is TRBV12-3 or TRBV12-4 and J usage is TRBJ1-5; D is undetermined. V lost 6 bases and J 6 bases, leaving 12 bases between the germline ends. CDR3 size: 13 residues.

The genes are TRBV6-5 and TRBJ1-2, with 7 bases fitting TRBD1. Per germline, CDR1 MNHEY and CDR2 SVGAGI. The V segment lost 4 bases and the J segment 4 bases; nucleotides outside the gene matches: 9. The CDR3 consists of 15 residues. The CDR3 coding sequence is TGTGCCAGCAGTTTAAATGGACAGGAACCCTATGGCTACACCTTC. This encodes CASSLNGQEPYGYTF.

In this sample, this clone turned up once. The chain combines TRBV9 with TRBJ1-2; D might be TRBD1 (6 bases). Per germline, CDR1 SGDLS and CDR2 YYNGEE. V was trimmed by 0 bases and J by 6 bases, leaving 15 bases between them. This CDR3 comprises 15 residues. CDR3 coding DNA: TGTGCCAGCAGCGTAGACGGGACACCGAAAAATGGCTACACCTTC. Residues: CASSVDGTPKNGYTF.

This clone was recorded once. J is TRBJ2-1 and V is TRBV7-3; D unclear. V was clipped by 1 base and J by 6 bases, with 10 bases between them. The CDR3 has 14 residues. The germline gives CDR1 SGHTA, CDR2 FQGTGA. The CDR3 is CASSLSSSGNEQFF. The CDR3, as DNA: TGTGCCAGCAGCTTAAGTAGCTCGGGCAATGAGCAGTTCTTC.

The V and J genes are TRBV28 and TRBJ1-2; 9 nucleotides agree with TRBD1. Trimming removed 2 bases from V and 2 bases from J; junction bases left unmatched: 3. The CDR3 length is 15 residues. Germline loops: CDR1 MDHEN, CDR2 SYDVKM. The CDR3 DNA is TGTGCCAGCAGTTTAGGGACAGGGAAGAACTATGGCTACACCTTC. Its translation: CASSLGTGKNYGYTF.

The chain recombines TRBV18 with TRBJ2-2; D ambiguous. Looked up from germline, CDR1 is KGHSH and CDR2 is LQKENI. The CDR3 runs 14 residues. Trimming took off 0 bases at V and 9 bases at J, with 11 bases between the two ends. Written as DNA, the CDR3 is TGTGCCAGCTCACCACCAGGAGTGTGGCGGGAGCTGTTTTTT. This codes for CASSPPGVWRELFF. The full variable domain, with the rest looked up from reference TRBV18 and TRBJ2-2, is NAGVMQNPRHLVRRRGQEARLRCSPMKGHSHVYWYRQLPEEGLKFMVYLQKENIIDESGMPKERFSAEFPKEGPSILRIQQVVRGDSAAYFCASSPPGVWRELFFGEGSRLTVL.

V is TRBV30 and J is TRBJ1-5, with D uncertain. The V gene's germline CDR1 is GTSNPN and CDR2 SVGIG (reference sequence). The CDR3 sequence is 13 residues long. The germline V and J ends were trimmed by 1 base and 2 bases, with 6 bases remaining between them. The CDR3 loop is CAWSGPGNQPQHF. The DNA for the CDR3 is TGTGCCTGGAGTGGCCCAGGCAATCAGCCCCAGCATTTT.

This clone has only one observation. This chain joins TRBV4-1 and TRBJ1-5, with 8 bases fitting TRBD1. J was trimmed by 6 bases and V by 1 base; bases with no gene match: 5. This CDR3 contains 15 residues. Germline assignment: CDR1 MGHRA and CDR2 YSYEKL. CDR3 amino acids: CASSQGDRPAQPQHF. The DNA of the CDR3 is TGCGCCAGCAGCCAAGGGGACAGGCCAGCTCAGCCCCAGCATTTT.

This clone was picked up a small number of times. The chain is built from TRBV5-4 and TRBJ1-2; D is ambiguous. The CDR3 loop spans 13 amino acids. Germline V gene sequence: CDR1 SGHNT, CDR2 YYREEE (reference sequence). V was pared by 4 bases and J by 8 bases, with 15 bases between. CDR3 amino acids: CASSPSTGFGYTF. The DNA of the CDR3 is TGTGCCAGCAGCCCTTCGACGGGGTTCGGCTACACCTTC.

This clone was counted a few times. The V and J genes are TRBV19 and TRBJ1-1; a weak D match, TRBD1 (6 bases). CDR1 is LNHDA and CDR2 is SQIVND in the germline V gene (reference sequence). V was clipped by 4 bases and J by 5 bases, with 14 bases between them. The CDR3 extends over 14 amino acids. The CDR3 DNA sequence: TGTGCCAGTAGTACACAAGGGGGAAGGACTGAAGCTTTCTTT. Its protein product is CASSTQGGRTEAFF.

The V and J genes are TRBV10-3 and TRBJ2-2; D might be TRBD2 (6 bases). Germline V gene lookup returns CDR1 ENHRY and CDR2 SYGVKD. This CDR3 spans 14 amino acids. Trimming took 10 bases from V and 0 from J, leaving 12 bases between them. The CDR3 is CATRDSSNTGELFF. CDR3 in DNA: TGTGCCACGCGGGACTCGTCGAACACCGGGGAGCTGTTTTTT.

V gene TRBV19 combines with J gene TRBJ2-5; D is possibly TRBD2 (5 bases). V gave up 2 bases and J gave up 5 bases, with 15 bases separating them. Per germline, CDR1 LNHDA and CDR2 SQIVND (reference sequence). The CDR3 spans 15 residues. CDR3 protein: CASSIRRERGETQYF. The CDR3 nucleotides read TGTGCCAGTAGTATAAGACGGGAAAGAGGGGAGACCCAGTACTTC. Drawing the rest from reference TRBV19 and TRBJ2-5, the complete variable domain is DGGITQSPKYLFRKEGQNVTLSCEQNLNHDAMYWYRQDPGQGLRLIYYSQIVNDFQKGDIAEGYSVSREKKESFPLTVTSAQKNPTAFYLCASSIRRERGETQYFGPGTRLLVL.

This clone was picked up a small number of times. This chain links TRBV19 with TRBJ2-1, with D possibly matching TRBD2 (5 bases). This CDR3 has 16 residues. V lost 7 bases to trimming and J lost 0 bases, with 16 bases between them. Germline V gene sequence: CDR1 LNHDA, CDR2 SQIVND (reference sequence). The CDR3 here is CASKKGGFSSYNEQFF. As DNA, the CDR3 is TGTGCCAGTAAGAAAGGAGGTTTCAGCTCCTACAATGAGCAGTTCTTC. The full variable domain, with the rest looked up from reference TRBV19 and TRBJ2-1, is DGGITQSPKYLFRKEGQNVTLSCEQNLNHDAMYWYRQDPGQGLRLIYYSQIVNDFQKGDIAEGYSVSREKKESFPLTVTSAQKNPTAFYLCASKKGGFSSYNEQFFGPGTRLTVL.

The chain is built from TRBV3-1 (or the pseudogene TRBV3-2) and TRBJ1-1; D not certain. In germline, CDR1 is LGHDT, CDR2 YNNKEL (reference sequence). The CDR3 loop spans 13 amino acids. With 4 bases removed from V and 0 bases from J, the gap between germline ends came to 6 bases. CDR3 residues: CASSPFLNTEAFF. CDR3 DNA sequence: TGTGCCAGCAGCCCCTTCCTGAACACTGAAGCTTTCTTT.

The chain links TRBV27 to TRBJ1-2; D is ambiguous. V lost 3 bases to trimming and J lost 3 bases, with 11 bases between them. The CDR3 contains 14 residues. The germline V gene encodes CDR1 MNHEY and CDR2 SMNVEV (reference sequence). The DNA of the CDR3 is TGTGCCAGCAGTTTGAGGGCGCGGGACTATGGCTACACCTTC. Encoded protein: CASSLRARDYGYTF.

The chain couples TRBV5-1 to TRBJ1-1; 8 bases agree with TRBD1. Trimming took 4 bases from V and 6 from J; bases not matched to a gene: 11. CDR3 length equals 15 residues. The germline V gene encodes CDR1 SGHRS and CDR2 YFSETQ. CDR3 bases: TGCGCCAGCAGCCCCGGGGACAGGATACCCGCTGAAGCTTTCTTT. Residues: CASSPGDRIPAEAFF.

This clone was seen a handful of times. The chain recombines TRBV19 with TRBJ1-4; 8 bases are a match to TRBD1. Germline-derived CDR1 and CDR2 are LNHDA and SQIVND (reference sequence). V gave up 5 bases and J gave up 5 bases; unmatched junction bases: 7. There are 15 residues in the CDR3. CDR3 coding DNA: TGTGCCAGTAGTGCCGGGACAGGTTCCAATGAAAAACTGTTTTTT. Residues: CASSAGTGSNEKLFF. The variable domain in full, completed from reference TRBV19 and TRBJ1-4, reads DGGITQSPKYLFRKEGQNVTLSCEQNLNHDAMYWYRQDPGQGLRLIYYSQIVNDFQKGDIAEGYSVSREKKESFPLTVTSAQKNPTAFYLCASSAGTGSNEKLFFGSGTQLSVL.

The chain uses TRBV18 and TRBJ2-1, with TRBD2 identical over 14 bases. Trimming at V came to 6 bases and at J to 8 bases, leaving 9 bases not matched to a gene. The germline gives CDR1 KGHSH, CDR2 LQKENI. There are 16 residues in the CDR3. In DNA, the CDR3 is TGTGCCAGCTCCCTGACTAGCGGGGGGGCCAGTCATGAGCAGTTCTTC. It is translated as CASSLTSGGASHEQFF.

The rearrangement joins TRBV27 to TRBJ2-7; D is possibly TRBD2 (6 bases). V lost 8 bases, J lost 1 base, and 21 bases lay in between. CDR3 length: 16 amino acids. CDR1 and CDR2 from the germline V gene are MNHEY and SMNVEV (reference sequence). This CDR3 reads CASFKPALGGSYEQYF. The CDR3 region has the DNA TGTGCCAGCTTTAAGCCGGCTTTGGGGGGATCCTACGAGCAGTACTTC.

This sequence joins TRBV12-5 and TRBJ1-4; TRBD1 aligns across 9 bases. The germline V gene encodes CDR1 LGHNT and CDR2 FRNRAP. The CDR3 loop spans 13 amino acids. CDR3 in amino acids: CAARQGVGEKLFF. CDR3 bases: TGTGCGGCCCGACAGGGGGTCGGGGAAAAACTGTTTTTT.

This chain connects TRBV20-1 to TRBJ2-7, with D perhaps TRBD1 (5 bases). Trimming shortened V by 4 bases and J by 3 bases, and 7 bases separated the two germline ends. The CDR3 has 11 residues. The germline CDR1 and CDR2 sequences are DFQATT and SNEGSKA (reference sequence). CDR3 region: CSAIDSYEQYF. CDR3 DNA: TGCAGTGCTATCGACAGCTACGAGCAGTACTTC.